This entry features one TCR beta chain sequence. What it binds is not known. This record belongs to a study of shared clonotypes between healthy human individuals. Findings and limits, study-wide: For naive CD4 cells, roughly 5% of clonotypes were shared across a handful of donors.

TCRdb's copy holds only in-frame clones and misses some; the assay was immunoSEQ multiplex PCR. This table holds 950,000 to 1,100,000 clones, around 82% found once. CDR3 size: 15 residues. Looked up from germline, CDR1 is SNHLY and CDR2 is FYNNEI. V dropped 4 bases and J dropped 6; count of bases not matched to a gene: 3. The rearrangement links TRBV2 to TRBJ2-3, with 14 positions matching TRBD2. Sample: memory CD4+ T cells from PBMCs. The subset is: CD45RA-negative fraction. The TCR was taken from a man aged 18 to 30 in good health. Some clones in this sample may be carry-over from other donors' samples. The CDR3 is CASSAWTSGRDTQYF. The CDR3 DNA follows: TGTGCCAGCAGTGCTTGGACTAGCGGGAGGGATACGCAGTATTTT.